One TCR beta chain is described in this entry. The data originate from a study of shared clonotypes between healthy human individuals. At the level of the study: For every donor, three CD4 naive, three CD4 memory, two CD8 naive and one CD8 memory plates were used.

The CDR3 spans 14 residues. Trimming pared 3 bases from V and 1 base from J, leaving 10 bases between. Germline CDR1 reads MNHNS; CDR2 reads SASEGT. Naive CD4+ cells were CD45RA-selected; the remaining cells were memory. Here immunoSEQ multiplex PCR was the method, and the copy in TCRdb shows in-frame clones only, minus some. The sample lists just over 2,000,000 clones; 85% to 95% were seen once. This clonotype originated in a man younger than 35 in good health. Sequenced material: naive CD4+ T cells sorted from blood. Subset noted: CD45RA+ positively selected. The rearrangement joins TRBV6-1 to TRBJ2-7, with D perhaps given as TRBD1 or TRBD2 (5 bases each). The CDR3 sequence is CASSEGRMSYEQYF. Here the CDR3 DNA reads TGTGCCAGCAGTGAGGGACGGATGTCCTACGAGCAGTACTTC.